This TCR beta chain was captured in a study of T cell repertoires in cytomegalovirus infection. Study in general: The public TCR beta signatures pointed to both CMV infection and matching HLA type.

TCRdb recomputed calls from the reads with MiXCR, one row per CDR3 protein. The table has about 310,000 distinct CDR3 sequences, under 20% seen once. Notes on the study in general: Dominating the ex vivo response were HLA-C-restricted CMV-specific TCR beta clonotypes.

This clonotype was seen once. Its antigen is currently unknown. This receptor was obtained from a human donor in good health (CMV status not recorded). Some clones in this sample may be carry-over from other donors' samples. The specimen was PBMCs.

The CDR3 region has the DNA TGCAGTGCTCCGGGGCAGGGGATAGGGACCCAGTACTTC. It specifies CSAPGQGIGTQYF. V gene TRBV20-1 combines with J gene TRBJ2-5; TRBD1 might be the D (6 bases). Germline values: CDR1 DFQATT, CDR2 SNEGSKA (reference sequence). Trimming pared 5 bases from V and 7 bases from J, leaving 17 bases between. This CDR3 has 13 residues.